This TCR beta chain came from a study of blood T cell repertoires in COVID-19. TCRdb's table, derived via immunoSEQ multiplex PCR, lists solely in-frame clones and lacks some. This sample has some 150,000 clones; about 89% occur once, and the top ten carry 0.7% to 0.9%. This TCR came from a woman aged 18-30 years who had recovered from COVID-19. Sequencing was done on a sample of PBMCs or T cells enriched from blood (not recorded which).

For the CDR3, the DNA is TGTGCCAGCAGCCCGCCTGGGACAGGGGCTGGCCATGAGCAGTTCTTC. It codes for CASSPPGTGAGHEQFF. The gene calls are TRBV7-9 and TRBJ2-1; 10 bases are a match to TRBD1. The V and J ends lost 5 bases and 8 bases, in that order; junction bases with no gene match: 12. Germline loops: CDR1 SEHNR, CDR2 FQNEAQ (reference sequence). This CDR3 contains 16 residues.